These 8 T cell receptor beta chains were sequenced from one sample in a study of OX40 agonist ivuxolimab in advanced cancers. TCRdb's table, derived via immunoSEQ multiplex PCR, lists solely in-frame clones and lacks some. The table includes roughly 100,000 clones, approximately 95% detected once. The source was CD4+ or CD8+ T cells sorted from blood, collected in a trial of the OX40 agonist ivuxolimab. The receptors were gathered from an adult with an advanced solid tumor such as melanoma, head and neck, liver or kidney cancer.

The rearrangement links TRBV7-9 to TRBJ2-7, with no clear D. Germline V gives CDR1 SEHNR, CDR2 FQNEAQ (reference sequence). CDR3 length equals 15 residues. Deletions cut 5 bases from V and 1 base from J, with 15 bases between. The DNA for the CDR3 is TGTGCCAGCAGCCCGGTAGGAGACACGTCCTACGAGCAGTACTTC. Translated: CASSPVGDTSYEQYF.

The chain links TRBV21-1 to TRBJ2-5; TRBD2 was called by the table and not checked on the DNA. TRBV21-1 is marked as a pseudogene. This CDR3 is built from 16 residues. The CDR3 reads CASTSGGGGVRETQYF. The CDR3 DNA reads TGTGCCAGCACCTCGGGTGGCGGCGGGGTAAGAGAGACCCAGTACTTC.

This rearrangement joins TRBV27 to TRBJ2-3; D ambiguous. V was clipped by 8 bases and J by 1 base, with 13 bases between them. Germline V CDR1 and CDR2: MNHEY, SMNVEV (reference sequence). The CDR3 covers 14 residues. Here the CDR3 reads CASAPGVGTDTQYF. CDR3 in DNA: TGTGCCAGCGCCCCTGGGGTCGGCACAGATACGCAGTATTTT.

The count of this clone is one. The chain recombines TRBV27 with TRBJ2-1, with no clear D. Germline CDR1 MNHEY, CDR2 SMNVEV (reference sequence). The ends were cut back, 0 bases at V and 2 bases at J, with 2 bases in the middle. The CDR3 sequence is 13 residues long. The CDR3 loop is CASSLSTYNEQFF. The CDR3 DNA reads as TGTGCCAGCAGTTTATCGACCTACAATGAGCAGTTCTTC.

V is TRBV21-1 and J is TRBJ2-7; the DNA was not used to check the table's D call, TRBD1. TRBV21-1 is a recognized pseudogene. The CDR3 length is 17 residues. CDR3 loop: CASSKADRGASSYEQYF. CDR3 bases: TGTGCCAGCAGCAAAGCGGACAGGGGGGCGAGCTCCTACGAGCAGTACTTC.

V gene TRBV27 combines with J gene TRBJ2-7; D is perhaps TRBD1 or TRBD2 (5 bases each). V lost 6 bases, J lost 6 bases, and 12 bases lay in between. The germline V gene encodes CDR1 MNHEY and CDR2 SMNVEV (reference sequence). CDR3 size: 12 residues. CDR3 in DNA: TGTGCCAGCAGCCGTTCTGGGGGCGAGCAGTACTTC. This translates into CASSRSGGEQYF.

As regards this clone: In the same sample, other DNA sequences code for this CDR3. V gene TRBV27 combines with J gene TRBJ1-1; no clear D. Germline CDR1 is MNHEY and CDR2 is SMNVEV (reference sequence). This CDR3 has 13 residues. V lost 5 bases and J 4 bases, leaving 11 bases between the germline ends. The CDR3 loop reads CASSHDSSTEAFF. The CDR3 coding sequence is TGTGCCAGCAGTCACGATAGTTCCACTGAAGCTTTCTTT.

The chain is built from TRBV29-1 and TRBJ2-2, with D uncertain. Germline loops: CDR1 SQVTM, CDR2 ANQGSEA. The CDR3 runs 12 residues. Trimming pared 7 bases from V and 4 bases from J, leaving 10 bases between. CDR3 amino acids: CSAPGPTGELFF. CDR3 nucleotide sequence: TGCAGCGCCCCAGGACCCACCGGGGAGCTGTTTTTT.